This T cell receptor (beta chain) was observed in a study of identical twins (TCRdb year 2016). A note on the overall study: The study deep-sequenced TCR alpha and beta repertoires from monozygotic twins, unrelated adults of various ages and cord blood to test whether fetal clonotypes persist. To rule out contamination, the twin experiments were replicated at different times with different library preparation protocols.

Receptor libraries were prepared by 5' RACE. The data were produced on an Illumina HiSeq 2000. Template switching added a universal primer binding site, and the final cDNA carried a unique molecular identifier that allowed TCR cDNA molecules to be counted accurately. Specific primers in the conserved constant-segment region were used to synthesize first-strand cDNA for the TCR alpha and beta chains. Each cDNA library was double barcoded, with a SMART-Mk sample barcode plus Illumina barcodes, to control for contamination. TruSeq adapter sequences along with Illumina sample barcodes were introduced in two successive PCR steps. Sequencing of the TCR alpha and beta cDNA libraries was done on the Illumina HiSeq platform using custom primers. Per the source publication's procedure: Raw reads were processed with MiGEC to extract unique molecular identifiers, and MiXCR was used to determine CDR3 positions. Recombination models were inferred per individual with the repgenHMM and IGoR tools using an EM algorithm. The tcR package in R was used for shared clonotype analysis, with sharing normalized by the product of cloneset sizes. To study raw recombination free of thymic and clonal selection effects, out-of-frame nonproductive sequences were analyzed. The public reads were run again by TCRdb, first through fastp at Q25 and then through MiXCR, and only productive beta chains were kept. Rows with one shared CDR3 protein collapse into an entry with the most common genes and DNA. TCRdb's processing, not the authors', yielded these V and J calls. The table for this sample lists around 680,000 distinct CDR3 sequences; 8.5% to 9% of them were counted only once. 0.85% to 1% of the sample comes from the top ten.

Every donor in the study was a healthy Caucasian. The twin cohort consisted of three pairs of female monozygotic twins, all aged about 18 to 29 years. RNA for TCR libraries was isolated from peripheral blood mononuclear cells. General findings and caveats noted by the study authors: Compared with coincidental sharing between unrelated individuals, out-of-frame TCR alpha sequences shared between twins had an excess of sequences with low generation probability. Invariant T cells such as MAIT and iNKT could partly confound zero-insertion analyses, although diverse VJ usage argued against such confounding for most clonotypes. Out-of-frame TCR alpha sharing in monozygotic twins was systematically underestimated by recombination models, whereas sharing between unrelated individuals was in agreement with the recombination models. Abundant cord blood beta clonotypes had fewer insertions, young adult naive repertoires showed a similar but weaker trend, and memory repertoires showed no such trend. A weaker excess of twin sharing was found in beta out-of-frame sequences because the signal-to-noise ratio was lowered by fewer shared sequences. Conclusions relied on cross-sectional statistical analysis, since the same donors could not be followed over many years.

This clonotype was recorded at least ten times. There is no known antigen for this receptor. One base away there is no much larger clone; base qualities are not given. This same sample was also part of a study on yellow fever vaccine responses in identical twins. According to the second study: The authors reported that the T cell response to vaccination in identical twins appeared partly convergent and partly personalized. The study precisely tracked vaccine-responding T cell clones in identical twins.

The source of this sequence is a woman aged 18-30 years in good health. The source material was PBMCs.

The nucleotide sequence reads TGTGCCAGCAGTCAGAAACGGAACACTGAAGCTTTCTTT. Protein translation: CASSQKRNTEAFF. The chain was built from TRBV12-3 or TRBV12-4 and TRBJ1-1; confidence is insufficient to name the D gene. The CDR3 holds 13 amino acids from the cysteine to the phenylalanine. Solely the CDR3 DNA is kept, with 39 bases framed from the first base. The trim is 5 bases for V and 1 base for J, with a gap of 8 bases between the germline ends.